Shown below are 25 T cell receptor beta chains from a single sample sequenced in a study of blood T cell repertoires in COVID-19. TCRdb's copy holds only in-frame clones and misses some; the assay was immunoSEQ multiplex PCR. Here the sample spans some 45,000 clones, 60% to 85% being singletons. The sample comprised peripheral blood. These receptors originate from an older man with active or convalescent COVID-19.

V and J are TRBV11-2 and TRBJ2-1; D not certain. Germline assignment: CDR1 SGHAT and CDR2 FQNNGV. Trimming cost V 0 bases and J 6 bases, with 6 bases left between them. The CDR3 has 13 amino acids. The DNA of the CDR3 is TGTGCCAGCAGCTTAGAAATTAGCAATGAGCAGTTCTTC. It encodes CASSLEISNEQFF.

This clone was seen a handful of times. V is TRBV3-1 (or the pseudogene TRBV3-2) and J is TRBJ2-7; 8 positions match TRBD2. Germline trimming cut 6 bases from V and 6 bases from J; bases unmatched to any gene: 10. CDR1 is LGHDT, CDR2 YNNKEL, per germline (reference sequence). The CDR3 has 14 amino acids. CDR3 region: CASRQPGLGGEQYF. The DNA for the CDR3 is TGTGCCAGCAGGCAGCCGGGACTAGGTGGCGAGCAGTACTTC.

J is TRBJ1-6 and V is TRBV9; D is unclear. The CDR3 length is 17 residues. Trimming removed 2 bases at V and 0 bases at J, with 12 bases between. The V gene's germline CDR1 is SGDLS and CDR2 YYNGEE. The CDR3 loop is CASSVGLIYSYNSPLHF. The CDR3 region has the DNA TGTGCCAGCAGCGTCGGTCTCATATACTCCTATAATTCACCCCTCCACTTT.

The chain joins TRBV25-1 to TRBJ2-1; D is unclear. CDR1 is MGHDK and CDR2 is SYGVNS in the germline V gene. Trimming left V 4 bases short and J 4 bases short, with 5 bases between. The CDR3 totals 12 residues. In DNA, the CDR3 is TGTGCCAGCAGTGTAGAGTACAATGAGCAGTTCTTC. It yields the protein CASSVEYNEQFF.

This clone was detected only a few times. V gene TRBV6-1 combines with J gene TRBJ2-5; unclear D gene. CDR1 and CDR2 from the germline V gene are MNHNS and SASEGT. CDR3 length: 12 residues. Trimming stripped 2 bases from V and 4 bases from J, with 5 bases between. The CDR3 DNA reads TGTGCCAGCAGTGAACAATTAGAGACCCAGTACTTC. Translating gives CASSEQLETQYF.

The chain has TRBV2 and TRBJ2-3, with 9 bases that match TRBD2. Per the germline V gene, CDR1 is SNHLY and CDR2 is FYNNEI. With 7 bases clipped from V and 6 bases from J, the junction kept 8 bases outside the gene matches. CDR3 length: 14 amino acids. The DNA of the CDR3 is TGTGCCAGCATCCCAGCGGGGGGATGGGATACGCAGTATTTT. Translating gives CASIPAGGWDTQYF.

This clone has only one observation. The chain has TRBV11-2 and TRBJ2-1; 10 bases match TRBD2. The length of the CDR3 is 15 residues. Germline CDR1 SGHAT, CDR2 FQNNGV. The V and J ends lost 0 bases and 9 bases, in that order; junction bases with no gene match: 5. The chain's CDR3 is CASSLESGGVVEQFF. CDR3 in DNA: TGTGCCAGCAGCTTAGAAAGCGGGGGGGTTGTTGAGCAGTTCTTC.

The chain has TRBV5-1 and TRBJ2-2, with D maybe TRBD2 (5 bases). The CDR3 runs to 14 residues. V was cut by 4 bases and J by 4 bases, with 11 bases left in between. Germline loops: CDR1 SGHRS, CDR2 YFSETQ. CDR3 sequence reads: CASSPAGPTGELFF. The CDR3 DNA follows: TGCGCCAGCAGCCCGGCGGGCCCCACCGGGGAGCTGTTTTTT.

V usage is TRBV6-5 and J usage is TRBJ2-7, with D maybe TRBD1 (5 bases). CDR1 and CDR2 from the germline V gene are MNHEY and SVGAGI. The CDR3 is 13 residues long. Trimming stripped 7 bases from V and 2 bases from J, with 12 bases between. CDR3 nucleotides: TGTGCCAGCAAGTTGGGGCAGACCTACGAGCAGTACTTC. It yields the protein CASKLGQTYEQYF.

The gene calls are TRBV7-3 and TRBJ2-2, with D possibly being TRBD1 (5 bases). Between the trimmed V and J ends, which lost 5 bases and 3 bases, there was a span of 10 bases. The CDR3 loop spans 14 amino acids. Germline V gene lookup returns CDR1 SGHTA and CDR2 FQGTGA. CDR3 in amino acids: CASSPTTDTGELFF. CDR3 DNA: TGTGCCAGCAGCCCGACGACAGACACCGGGGAGCTGTTTTTT.

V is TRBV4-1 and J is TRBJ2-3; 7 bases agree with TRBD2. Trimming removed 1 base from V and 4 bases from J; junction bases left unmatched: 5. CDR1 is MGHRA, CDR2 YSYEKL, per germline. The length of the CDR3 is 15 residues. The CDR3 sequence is CASSQVAGEPDTQYF. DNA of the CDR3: TGCGCCAGCAGCCAAGTCGCGGGAGAACCAGATACGCAGTATTTT.

The CDR3 DNA is TGTGCCAGCAGCCAAGGACAGGGCTGGGCGACTGAAGCTTTCTTT. Its protein is CASSQGQGWATEAFF. The chain joins TRBV3-1 (or the pseudogene TRBV3-2) to TRBJ1-1; 7 positions match TRBD1. Germline V gene lookup returns CDR1 LGHDT and CDR2 YNNKEL (reference sequence). CDR3 length: 15 amino acids. V gave up 1 base and J gave up 5 bases; unmatched junction bases: 7.

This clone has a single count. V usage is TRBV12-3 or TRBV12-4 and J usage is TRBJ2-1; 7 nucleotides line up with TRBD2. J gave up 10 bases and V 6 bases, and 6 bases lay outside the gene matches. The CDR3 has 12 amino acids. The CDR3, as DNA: TGTGCCAGCAGCCACACCGGGGGGGAGCAGTTCTTC. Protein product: CASSHTGGEQFF.

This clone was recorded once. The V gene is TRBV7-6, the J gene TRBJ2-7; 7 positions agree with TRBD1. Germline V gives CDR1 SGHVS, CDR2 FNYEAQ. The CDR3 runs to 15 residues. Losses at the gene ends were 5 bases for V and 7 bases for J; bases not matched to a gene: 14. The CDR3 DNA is TGTGCCAGCAGCCCGAGGGACAGCCAATATAGTGAGCAGTACTTC. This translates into CASSPRDSQYSEQYF.

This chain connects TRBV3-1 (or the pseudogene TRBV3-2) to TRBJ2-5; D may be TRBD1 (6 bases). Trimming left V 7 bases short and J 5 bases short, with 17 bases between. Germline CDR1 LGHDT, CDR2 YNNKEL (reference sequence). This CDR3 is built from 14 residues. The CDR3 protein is CASTVRGSWETQYF. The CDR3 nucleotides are TGTGCCAGCACGGTTAGGGGGTCCTGGGAGACCCAGTACTTC.

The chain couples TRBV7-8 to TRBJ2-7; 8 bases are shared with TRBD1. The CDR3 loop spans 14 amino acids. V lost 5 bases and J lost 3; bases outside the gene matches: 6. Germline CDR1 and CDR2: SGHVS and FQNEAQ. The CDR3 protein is CASSLTGVFYEQYF. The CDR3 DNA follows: TGTGCCAGCAGCCTGACAGGGGTTTTCTACGAGCAGTACTTC.

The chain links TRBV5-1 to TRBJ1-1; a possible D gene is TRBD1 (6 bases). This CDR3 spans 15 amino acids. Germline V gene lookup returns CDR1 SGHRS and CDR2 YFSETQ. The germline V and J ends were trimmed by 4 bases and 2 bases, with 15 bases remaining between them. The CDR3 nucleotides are TGCGCCAGCAGCCACTCCCAGGGGCACAACACTGAAGCTTTCTTT. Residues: CASSHSQGHNTEAFF.

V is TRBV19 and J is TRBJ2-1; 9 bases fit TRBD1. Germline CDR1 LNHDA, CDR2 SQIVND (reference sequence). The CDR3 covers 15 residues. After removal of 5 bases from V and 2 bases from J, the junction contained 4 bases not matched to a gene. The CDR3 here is CASSRDRDPYNEQFF. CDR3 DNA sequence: TGTGCCAGTAGTCGGGACAGGGACCCCTACAATGAGCAGTTCTTC.

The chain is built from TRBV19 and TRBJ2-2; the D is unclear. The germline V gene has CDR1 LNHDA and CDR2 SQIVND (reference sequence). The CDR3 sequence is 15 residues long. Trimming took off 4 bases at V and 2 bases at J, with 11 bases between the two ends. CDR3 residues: CASSKLLKNTGELFF. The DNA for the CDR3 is TGTGCCAGTAGTAAGTTACTGAAAAACACCGGGGAGCTGTTTTTT.

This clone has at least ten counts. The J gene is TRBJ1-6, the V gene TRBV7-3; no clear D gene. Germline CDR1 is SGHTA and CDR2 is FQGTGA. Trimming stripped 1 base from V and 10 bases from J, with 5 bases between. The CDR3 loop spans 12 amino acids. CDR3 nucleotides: TGTGCCAGCAGCTTAATTCTCTCACCCCTCCACTTT. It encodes CASSLILSPLHF.

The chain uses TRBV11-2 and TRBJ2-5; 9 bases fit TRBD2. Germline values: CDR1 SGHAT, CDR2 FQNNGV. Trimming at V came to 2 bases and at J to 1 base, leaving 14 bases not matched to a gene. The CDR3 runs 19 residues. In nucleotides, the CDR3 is TGTGCCAGCAGCTTACACCCCCCTCCCCGAGCGGGGGGCCAAGAGACCCAGTACTTC. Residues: CASSLHPPPRAGGQETQYF.

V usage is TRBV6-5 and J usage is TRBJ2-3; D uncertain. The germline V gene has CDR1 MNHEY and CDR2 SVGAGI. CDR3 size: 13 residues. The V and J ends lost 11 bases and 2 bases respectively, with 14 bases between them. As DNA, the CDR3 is TGTGCCGCCGGGTCGGATACCACAGATACGCAGTATTTT. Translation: CAAGSDTTDTQYF.

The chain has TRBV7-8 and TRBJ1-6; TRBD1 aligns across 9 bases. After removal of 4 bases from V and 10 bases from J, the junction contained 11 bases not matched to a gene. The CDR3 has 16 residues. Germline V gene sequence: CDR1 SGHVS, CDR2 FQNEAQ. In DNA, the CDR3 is TGTGCCAGCAGCTCCAGGGGGGACAGGGACTCCTCACCCCTCCACTTT. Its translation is CASSSRGDRDSSPLHF.

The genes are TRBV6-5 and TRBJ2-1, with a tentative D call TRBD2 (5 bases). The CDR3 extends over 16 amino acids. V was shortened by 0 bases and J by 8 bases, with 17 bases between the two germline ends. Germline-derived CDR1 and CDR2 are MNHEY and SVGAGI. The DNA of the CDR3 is TGTGCCAGCAGTTACTCCCCGGTAGTGGAGGAGCATGAGCAGTTCTTC. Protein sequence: CASSYSPVVEEHEQFF.

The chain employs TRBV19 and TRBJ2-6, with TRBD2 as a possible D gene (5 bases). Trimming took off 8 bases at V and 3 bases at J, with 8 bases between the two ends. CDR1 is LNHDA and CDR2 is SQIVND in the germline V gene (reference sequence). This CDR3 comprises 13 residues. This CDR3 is CASGEGGANVLTF. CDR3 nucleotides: TGTGCCAGTGGCGAGGGTGGGGCCAACGTCCTGACTTTC. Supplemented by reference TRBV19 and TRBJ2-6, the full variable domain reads DGGITQSPKYLFRKEGQNVTLSCEQNLNHDAMYWYRQDPGQGLRLIYYSQIVNDFQKGDIAEGYSVSREKKESFPLTVTSAQKNPTAFYLCASGEGGANVLTFGAGSRLTVL.